This T cell receptor beta chain came from a study of T cells in narcolepsy. Study in general: Enrolled donors included narcolepsy type 1 or type 2 patients and healthy controls. Study outcomes and limitations: HCRT-specific and TRIB2-specific autoreactive clonotypes appeared among same-patient CSF and blood CD4+ clonotypes. Reportedly, autoreactive clonotypes were serially detected in patients' blood but not controls'.

Here immunoSEQ multiplex PCR was the method, and the copy in TCRdb shows in-frame clones only, minus some. This sample has more than 2,000 clones; 26% occur once, and the top ten carry roughly 4.3%. Trimming cost V 0 bases and J 10 bases, with 13 bases left between them. The germline gives CDR1 SGHTA, CDR2 FQGTGA. There are 14 residues in the CDR3. A word on this clone: As yet, its antigen is unknown.

The sequenced material came from cultured CD4+ T cells from cerebrospinal fluid. The sequence derives from a human donor with narcolepsy. The J gene is TRBJ2-1, the V gene TRBV7-3; D not certain. In DNA form, the CDR3 reads TGTGCCAGCAGCTTAACCAGGCCACCCGCCGAGCAGTTCTTC. Amino acids: CASSLTRPPAEQFF.